The subject of this entry is one T cell receptor (beta chain). The clone's antigen remains unknown. Base qualities are not recorded, but no much larger clone differs from it by a single base. The sample is drawn from a study of multiple sclerosis patients with progressive multifocal leukoencephalopathy (dated by TCRdb to between 2018 and 2020). Describing the broader study: The study examined peripheral T and B cells of MS patients who developed PML (4 under natalizumab, 1 after alemtuzumab) and treated patients who did not. From before therapy, through 6 and 12 months, up to PML onset, two natalizumab-treated patients who later developed PML were tracked longitudinally. The study was designed to detect JC virus-specific or public T-cell expansions arising at the time of PML onset. Here is what the overall study found, with its caveats: Analysis was restricted to peripheral blood, although for natalizumab-associated PML, cerebrospinal fluid or brain lymphocytes might be more informative. No common TRBV or TRBJ gene usage or preferential TRBV-TRBJ pairings were detected when PML developed. Most PML patients had lower normalized Shannon entropy, suggesting less diverse TRB repertoires, while values in the natalizumab-treated controls sat near 1. Only PML patients had TRB clones above 0.5% frequency, but the clones expanded at PML onset were already present before and during natalizumab therapy. Because the cohort was small and descriptive, it remained unclear whether the findings reflect JC virus infection or general immunocompromise.

Using the immunoSEQ two-step multiplex PCR at survey-level depth, TRB CDR3 regions were amplified from genomic DNA. To estimate template counts and remove amplification bias, each PCR was spiked with synthetic inline TR CDR3 controls covering all V-J pairings. Reads went through processing to reduce amplification and sequencing bias, and quantification was done against synthetic TR CDR3 analogs. The authors' pipeline ran thus. Raw data were processed in ImmunoSEQ Analyzer, removing out-of-frame sequences and CDR3s with stop codons, and genes were named by IMGT nomenclature. Repertoire diversity was summarized as normalized Shannon entropy, defined as 1 minus Pielou's evenness. Two TRB sequences were counted as identical only if the two sequences had the same V gene, J gene and CDR3. Public PML clonotypes were defined as CDR3s shared by two or more PML-onset samples but absent from earlier samples, from controls, and from public databases. CDR3 amino acid composition by position was analyzed with Skylign using the observed count method. TCRdb took over this immuneACCESS table, retaining in-frame rearrangements with V and J assigned. Such tables are incomplete; in checked studies, under half of the missing clones stem from an unresolved V gene, and the remainder is unexplained. D and trimming were read from the DNA, whereas the V and J calls and clone size are those reported in that table. The sample records about 32,000 clones, 87% of which are singletons. Clones ranked in the top ten supply 5.5% to 6.5% of the sample.

Trimming takes 3 bases off V and 3 bases off J; junction bases not matched to a gene: 0. Sequences MDHEN (CDR1) and SYDVKM (CDR2) are obtained from the germline V gene. From cysteine to phenylalanine, the CDR3 is 15 amino acids long. The entry retains the CDR3 DNA only, 45 bases that are in frame from base 1. The sample's time point label, decoded: time of PML onset. The meaning of the sample's treatment or condition label: on natalizumab therapy at sampling. Diagnosis of PML relied on clinical and MRI findings, with confirmation coming from detection of JC virus DNA in cerebrospinal fluid. Among the natalizumab-treated patients, PML showed up after anywhere between roughly 15 and 60 months of natalizumab therapy. All listed patients had previously received interferon beta, and all PML patients were female. T3 blood samples were collected at the time of PML onset. Isolation of peripheral blood mononuclear cells was performed by Ficoll-Hypaque density gradient centrifugation.

The sample consisted of PBMCs, taken from a patient treated with natalizumab. This receptor was obtained from a woman aged 35 to 49 with progressive multifocal leukoencephalopathy. This chain joins TRBV28 to TRBJ2-1; TRBD2 matches 12 bases in the middle. The DNA sequence is given as TGTGCCAGCAGTTTGACTAGCGGGAGCTACAATGAGCAGTTCTTC. Its protein product is CASSLTSGSYNEQFF.